The present T cell receptor (beta chain) was sequenced within a study of T cell repertoires in cytomegalovirus infection. TCRdb processed the reads anew with MiXCR; each CDR3 protein has one entry. The table lists under 300,000 distinct CDR3 sequences, 22% of them singletons. The CDR3 is made up of 17 amino acids. With 3 bases removed from V and 1 base from J, the gap between germline ends came to 16 bases. Of note for this clonotype: As yet, its antigen is unknown.

The chain uses TRBV12-3 or TRBV12-4 and TRBJ1-5; D is unresolved. This clonotype was obtained from a human donor in good health (CMV status not recorded). Some clones in this sample may be carry-over from other donors' samples. The source material was cultured PBMCs, sampled from culture after CMV antigen stimulation. The CDR3 is CASSFLAGGLSNQPQHF. The CDR3, as DNA: TGTGCCAGCAGTTTTCTGGCAGGCGGCTTGAGCAATCAGCCCCAGCATTTT.